Detailed here is one T cell receptor beta chain. Its antigen is not identified. The authors reverse transcribed all of the isolated RNA, so sequencing captured expressed TCRB transcripts. Sequenced by immunoSEQ multiplex PCR; TCRdb stores in-frame clones only, minus some. The table has hundreds of thousands of clones, roughly a sixth seen once. This record comes from a study of beta chain features in type 1 diabetes. Once sorted, every population was more than 95% pure. Study observations and caveats: Type 1 diabetes patients showed fewer insertions and more deletions at VDJ junctions. PCR, the amplification step, might favor shorter templates, equally in patients and controls.

The origin of this receptor is a man between 18 and 35 years old in good health. The specimen was naive CD4+ T cells from blood.

Here the CDR3 DNA reads TGCGCCAGCAGCCTGGCCGGATTAAATGAAAAACTGTTTTTT. Its translation: CASSLAGLNEKLFF. The chain carries TRBV4-1 and TRBJ1-4; D is ambiguous. The CDR3 has 14 amino acids. V dropped 4 bases and J dropped 5 bases, with 11 bases sitting between them. Per germline, CDR1 MGHRA and CDR2 YSYEKL.